The T cell receptor (beta chain) under discussion was sequenced for a study of CD8+ T cells in alopecia areata. In the study overall: Treated patients were scored for severity by percent of scalp affected. Overall study findings and caveats: Greater clonality was observed in lesional scalp samples, especially alopecia totalis/universalis, versus normal scalp.

Reverse transcription of extracted RNA yielded cDNA, which provided the sequencing template. Clones were sequenced by immunoSEQ multiplex PCR, and TCRdb holds only the in-frame ones, with some missing. The sample shows about 160,000 clones, about three fifths of them seen only once. Germline loops: CDR1 SQVTM, CDR2 ANQGSEA. This CDR3 has 14 amino acids. Trimming removed 4 bases from V and 2 bases from J; junction bases left unmatched: 4. Treatment denoted: oral pan-JAK inhibitor, 5-10 mg twice daily. Researchers took lesional scalp punch biopsies and peripheral blood from people who were alopecia areata patients. In its sample, this clone was seen a few times. Antigen specificity is unknown.

The sample in question was CD4+ T cells sorted from blood, obtained at week 4, from a patient treated with tofacitinib. The V and J genes are TRBV29-1 and TRBJ2-3; the match to TRBD1 covers 9 bases. The sequence was obtained from a human donor with alopecia areata. Here the CDR3 reads CSVAGQGITDTQYF. CDR3 DNA: TGCAGCGTTGCGGGACAGGGAATCACAGATACGCAGTATTTT.